This T cell receptor (beta chain) was sequenced during a study of T cell responses to AZD1222 COVID-19 vaccine (dated by TCRdb to the early 2020s). Context from the whole study: A total of over 230 trial participants underwent TCR sequencing, of whom about 200 received two doses of AZD1222 and roughly 25 received two doses of the MenACWY control vaccine. Trial participants were enrolled by age into subgroups of 18-55, 56-69 and 70-plus years, and about 150, 27 and 61 TCR-sequenced participants, respectively, were included in these subgroups.

The time point label here, explained by the study, means: about 28 days (+/-7) after the second vaccine dose. Because spike-specific TCR depth and breadth did not differ between the two schedules, AZD1222 recipients who got a second dose at roughly 4 weeks were pooled with those who got a second dose at roughly 12 weeks. Vaccinee samples came from UK trials COV001 and COV002, including a single-blind randomized controlled phase 2/3 trial of AZD1222 (ChAdOx1 nCoV-19) in healthy adults. Trial participant PBMC samples were collected at day 0 and day 28 after the second dose for TCRbeta chain sequencing. The CDR3 regions of human TCRbeta chains were analyzed by immunosequencing. The paper's processing steps were these. TCRs in the repertoires were compared against a reference library of SARS-CoV-2-specific TCRs that had been generated with the MIRA antigen-specificity platform. Breadth was defined as the fraction of unique TCRs that were SARS-CoV-2-associated. Depth was defined as the fraction of total T cells that were SARS-CoV-2-associated. Using the MIRA data, every spike-specific TCR was mapped to the spike region that the TCR reacted to and assigned to either a CD4 or a CD8 class. Log10-transformed breadth and depth values were compared by one-way ANOVA with Sidak's multiple comparisons tests. Not all clones reach the TCRdb copy of this immuneACCESS table, which keeps in-frame sequences only. Checked studies attribute under half of the gap to unresolved V genes and leave the rest unexplained. V and J calls and clone size are copied from that table; D and trimming were computed from the DNA. Recorded for this sample are more than 120,000 clones; almost 90% of them occurred a single time. The ten largest clones take up 1.6% of the sample.

With respect to this clone: Its binding antigen is unknown. Base quality data are lacking; no much larger clone is found one base away.

From cysteine to phenylalanine, the CDR3 is 13 amino acids long. The CDR3 DNA has 39 bases and is translated from base 1. The germline V gene yields MNHEY for CDR1 and SVGAGI for CDR2. V gives up 0 bases and J gives up 7 bases, and the segment between their germline ends measures 9 bases. The full study reports these points: Conclusions about previously exposed vaccinees were limited because only a handful of AZD1222 recipients were SARS-CoV-2 seropositive at baseline. Most participants were white British and females outnumbered males, and the authors suggested that clonal diversity may have been underestimated. Because no day 14 peak-response samples were available, repertoires were characterized only after the peak T cell response. Reportedly, almost half of the unique spike-specific TCRs recognized epitopes lying outside the regions that are mutated in the B.1.351 and B.1.1.7 variants. After two AZD1222 doses, both the breadth and the depth of spike-specific TCRs were significantly higher than at day 0 and than in MenACWY recipients. CD4 TCRs associated with the vaccine covered the entire spike protein, and the dominant responses were in regions 160-218 and 743-854. The 56-69-year group was small, and its depth increase did not reach significance, likely because of low power.

The source is an adult who received the AZD1222 COVID-19 vaccine. The receptor chain draws on TRBV6-5 and TRBJ2-5; the D segment cannot be called with confidence. The sample in question was peripheral blood, obtained 28 days after the second AZD1222 dose. The CDR3 protein: CASSYSLHATQYF. The DNA sequence follows: TGTGCCAGCAGTTACTCTTTACACGCGACCCAGTACTTC.